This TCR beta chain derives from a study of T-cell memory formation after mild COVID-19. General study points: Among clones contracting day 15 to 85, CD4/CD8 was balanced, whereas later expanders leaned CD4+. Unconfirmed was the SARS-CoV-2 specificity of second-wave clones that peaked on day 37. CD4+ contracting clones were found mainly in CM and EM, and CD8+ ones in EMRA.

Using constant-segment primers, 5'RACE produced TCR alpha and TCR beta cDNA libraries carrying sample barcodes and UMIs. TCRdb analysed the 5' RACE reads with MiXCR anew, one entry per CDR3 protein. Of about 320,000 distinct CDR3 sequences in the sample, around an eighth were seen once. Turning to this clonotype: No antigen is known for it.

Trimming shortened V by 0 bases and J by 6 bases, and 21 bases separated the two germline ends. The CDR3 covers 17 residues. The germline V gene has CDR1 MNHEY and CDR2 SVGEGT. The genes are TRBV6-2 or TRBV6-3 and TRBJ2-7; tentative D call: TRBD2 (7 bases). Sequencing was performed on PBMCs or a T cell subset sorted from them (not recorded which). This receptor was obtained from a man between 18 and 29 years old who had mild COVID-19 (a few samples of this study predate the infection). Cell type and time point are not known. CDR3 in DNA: TGTGCCAGCAGTTACTCGACTTGGGCGGGGGCCCCGGTCGAGCAGTACTTC. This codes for CASSYSTWAGAPVEQYF.